The 8 T cell receptor beta chains below come from one sample, sequenced in a study of blood T cell repertoires in COVID-19. Libraries were prepared by immunoSEQ multiplex PCR; TCRdb keeps only in-frame clonotypes and omits some of them. The sample contains roughly 230,000 clones, roughly 85% of which appear only once. Source material: peripheral blood. These receptors all come from a man aged 45 to 65 with COVID-19, enrolled during active disease.

V gene TRBV7-9 combines with J gene TRBJ1-2; the match to TRBD1 covers 8 bases. V lost 6 bases and J lost 9; bases outside the gene matches: 9. The CDR3 totals 13 residues. Per germline, CDR1 SEHNR and CDR2 FQNEAQ (reference sequence). This CDR3 is CASRQDRAGSYTF. The DNA of the CDR3 is TGTGCCAGCAGACAGGACAGGGCCGGGAGCTACACCTTC.

The chain is built from TRBV25-1 and TRBJ2-5, with a weak D call TRBD1 (6 bases). The CDR3 sequence is 17 residues long. CDR1 MGHDK and CDR2 SYGVNS come from the germline V gene. Trimming pared 3 bases from V and 5 bases from J, leaving 22 bases between. The CDR3 protein is CASSDRQVQGSMETQYF. The CDR3 DNA reads TGTGCCAGCAGTGATCGACAGGTTCAGGGCTCGATGGAGACCCAGTACTTC.

The J gene is TRBJ1-3, the V gene TRBV28; D may be TRBD1 (5 bases). In germline, CDR1 is MDHEN, CDR2 SYDVKM. The CDR3 is 12 amino acids. V lost 9 bases, J lost 3 bases, and 9 bases lay in between. The DNA for the CDR3 is TGTGCCAGTAGGGGTGGTGGAAACACCATATATTTT. Protein product: CASRGGGNTIYF.

The chain uses TRBV7-2 and TRBJ1-1; 7 positions agree with TRBD1. Germline CDR1 and CDR2: SGHTA and FQGNSA. This CDR3 is built from 13 residues. V shed 4 bases, J shed 4 bases, and the junction held 3 bases outside the gene matches. For the CDR3, the DNA is TGTGCCAGCAGCTACAGGGGTAGCACTGAAGCTTTCTTT. Translating gives CASSYRGSTEAFF.

The chain joins TRBV7-6 to TRBJ2-2, with 7 bases identical to TRBD1. This CDR3 spans 15 amino acids. Germline CDR1 SGHVS, CDR2 FNYEAQ. Trimming cost V 4 bases and J 5 bases; bases outside gene matches: 7. The CDR3 loop is CASSSPTGRTGELFF. The CDR3 DNA reads TGTGCCAGCAGCTCGCCGACAGGGCGGACCGGGGAGCTGTTTTTT.

V is TRBV7-2 and J is TRBJ1-6, with TRBD1 matching 7 bases. Germline V gives CDR1 SGHTA, CDR2 FQGNSA. V dropped 5 bases and J dropped 7; count of bases not matched to a gene: 11. The CDR3 covers 16 residues. This CDR3 reads CASSLGTAPRNSPLHF. The CDR3 DNA sequence: TGTGCCAGCAGCCTGGGGACAGCTCCAAGGAATTCACCCCTCCACTTT.

The chain joins TRBV3-1 (or the pseudogene TRBV3-2) to TRBJ1-3, with D uncertain. The CDR3 length is 13 residues. Trimming cost V 4 bases and J 4 bases, with 8 bases left between them. Germline V gives CDR1 LGHDT, CDR2 YNNKEL (reference sequence). CDR3: CASSPPGGNTIYF. Here the CDR3 DNA reads TGTGCCAGCAGCCCCCCGGGGGGAAACACCATATATTTT.

This chain connects TRBV11-3 to TRBJ2-3, with D possibly matching TRBD2 (6 bases). Germline CDR1 and CDR2: SGHNT and YENEEA. The CDR3 runs 13 residues. V gave up 1 base and J gave up 6 bases, with 8 bases separating them. CDR3 nucleotide sequence: TGTGCCAGCAGCTTAGGGGGGGTGGATACGCAGTATTTT. It encodes CASSLGGVDTQYF. Together with reference TRBV11-3 and TRBJ2-3, the CDR3 gives the full variable domain: EAGVVQSPRYKIIEKKQPVAFWCNPISGHNTLYWYLQNLGQGPELLIRYENEEAVDDSQLPKDRFSAERLKGVDSTLKIQPAELGDSAVYLCASSLGGVDTQYFGPGTRLTVL.